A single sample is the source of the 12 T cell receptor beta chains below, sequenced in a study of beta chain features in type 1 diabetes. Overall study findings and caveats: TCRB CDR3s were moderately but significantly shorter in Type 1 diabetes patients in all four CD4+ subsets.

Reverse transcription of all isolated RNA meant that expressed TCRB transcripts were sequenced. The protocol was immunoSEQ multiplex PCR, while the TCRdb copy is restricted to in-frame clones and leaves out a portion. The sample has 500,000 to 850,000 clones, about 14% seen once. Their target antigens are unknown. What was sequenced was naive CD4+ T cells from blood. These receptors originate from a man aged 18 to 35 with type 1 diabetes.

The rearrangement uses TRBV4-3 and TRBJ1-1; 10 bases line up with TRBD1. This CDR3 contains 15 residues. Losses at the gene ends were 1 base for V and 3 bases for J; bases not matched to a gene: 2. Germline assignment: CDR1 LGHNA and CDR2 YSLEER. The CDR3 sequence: CASSQGGQGYTEAFF. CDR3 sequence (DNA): TGCGCCAGCAGCCAAGGGGGACAGGGGTACACTGAAGCTTTCTTT.

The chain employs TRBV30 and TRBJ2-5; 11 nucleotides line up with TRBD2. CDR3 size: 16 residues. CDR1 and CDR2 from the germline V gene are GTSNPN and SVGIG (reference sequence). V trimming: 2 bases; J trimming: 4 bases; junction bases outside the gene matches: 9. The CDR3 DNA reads TGTGCCTGGAGTCCCGGGACTAGCGGCAGAACAGAGACCCAGTACTTC. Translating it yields CAWSPGTSGRTETQYF.

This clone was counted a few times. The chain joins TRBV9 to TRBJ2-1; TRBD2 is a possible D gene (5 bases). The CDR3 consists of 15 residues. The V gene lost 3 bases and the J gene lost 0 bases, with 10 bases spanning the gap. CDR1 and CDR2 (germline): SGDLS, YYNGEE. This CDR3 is CASSAFGSSYNEQFF. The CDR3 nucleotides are TGTGCCAGCAGCGCATTTGGGAGCTCCTACAATGAGCAGTTCTTC.

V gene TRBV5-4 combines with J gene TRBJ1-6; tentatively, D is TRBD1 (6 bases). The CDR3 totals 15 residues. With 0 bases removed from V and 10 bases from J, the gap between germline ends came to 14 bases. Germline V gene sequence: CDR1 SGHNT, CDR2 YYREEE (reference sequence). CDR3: CASSLESGGTSPLHF. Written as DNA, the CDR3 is TGTGCCAGCAGCTTGGAGTCGGGGGGCACCTCACCCCTCCACTTT.

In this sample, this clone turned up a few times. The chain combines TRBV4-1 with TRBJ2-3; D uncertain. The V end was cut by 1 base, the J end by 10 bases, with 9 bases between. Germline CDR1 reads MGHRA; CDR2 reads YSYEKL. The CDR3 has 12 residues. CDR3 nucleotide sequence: TGCGCCAGCAGCCAAGTTCCGGCTCCGCAGTATTTT. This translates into CASSQVPAPQYF.

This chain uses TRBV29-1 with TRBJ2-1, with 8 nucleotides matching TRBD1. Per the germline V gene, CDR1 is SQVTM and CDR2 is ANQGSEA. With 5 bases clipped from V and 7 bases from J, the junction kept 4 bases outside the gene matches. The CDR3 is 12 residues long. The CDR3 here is CSVNTGGNEQFF. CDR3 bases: TGCAGCGTTAATACAGGGGGGAATGAGCAGTTCTTC.

Here the CDR3 reads CASSLAEGTAAYEQYF. Written as DNA, the CDR3 is TGTGCCAGCAGCTTGGCCGAAGGGACTGCGGCCTACGAGCAGTACTTC. This rearrangement joins TRBV5-4 to TRBJ2-7, with a possible D match to TRBD2 (6 bases). The CDR3 is 16 amino acids. V lost 0 bases and J lost 2, with 15 bases in between. Germline-derived CDR1 and CDR2 are SGHNT and YYREEE (reference sequence).

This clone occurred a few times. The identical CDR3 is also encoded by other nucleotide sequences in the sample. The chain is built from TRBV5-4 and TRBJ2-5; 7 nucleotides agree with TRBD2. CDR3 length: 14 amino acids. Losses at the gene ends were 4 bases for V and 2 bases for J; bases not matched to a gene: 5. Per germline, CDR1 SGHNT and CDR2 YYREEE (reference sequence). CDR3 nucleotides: TGTGCCAGCAGCCCGGGAGGCAGTCAAGAGACCCAGTACTTC. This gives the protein CASSPGGSQETQYF. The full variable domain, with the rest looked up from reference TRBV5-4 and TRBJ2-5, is ETGVTQSPTHLIKTRGQQVTLRCSSQSGHNTVSWYQQALGQGPQFIFQYYREEENGRGNFPPRFSGLQFPNYSSELNVNALELDDSALYLCASSPGGSQETQYFGPGTRLLVL.

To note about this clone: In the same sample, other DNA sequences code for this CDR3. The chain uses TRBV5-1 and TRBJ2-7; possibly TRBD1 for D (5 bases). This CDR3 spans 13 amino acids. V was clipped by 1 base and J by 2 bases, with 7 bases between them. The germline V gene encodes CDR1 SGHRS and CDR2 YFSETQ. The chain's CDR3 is CASSLTGPYEQYF. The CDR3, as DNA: TGCGCCAGCAGCTTGACAGGACCCTACGAGCAGTACTTC.

DNA for the CDR3: TGTGCCTGGACGAGACAGGGGGCCGGGCGGTTTGAAGCTTTCTTT. As protein: CAWTRQGAGRFEAFF. This chain joins TRBV30 and TRBJ1-1, with 10 positions matching TRBD1. The CDR3 extends over 15 amino acids. The germline V gene encodes CDR1 GTSNPN and CDR2 SVGIG (reference sequence). V trimming: 4 bases; J trimming: 7 bases; junction bases outside the gene matches: 12.

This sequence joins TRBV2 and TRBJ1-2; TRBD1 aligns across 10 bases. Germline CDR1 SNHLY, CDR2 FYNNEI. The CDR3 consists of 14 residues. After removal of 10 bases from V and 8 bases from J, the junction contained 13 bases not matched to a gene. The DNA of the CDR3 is TGTGCCACCGAGCTCGGACAGGGGGAGGGAGGCTACACCTTC. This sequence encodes CATELGQGEGGYTF.

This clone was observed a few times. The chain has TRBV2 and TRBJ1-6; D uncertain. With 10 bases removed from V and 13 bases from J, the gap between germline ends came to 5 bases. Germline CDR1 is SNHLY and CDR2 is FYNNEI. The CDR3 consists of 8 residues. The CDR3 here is CAINPLHF. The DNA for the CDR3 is TGTGCCATCAATCCCCTCCACTTT.